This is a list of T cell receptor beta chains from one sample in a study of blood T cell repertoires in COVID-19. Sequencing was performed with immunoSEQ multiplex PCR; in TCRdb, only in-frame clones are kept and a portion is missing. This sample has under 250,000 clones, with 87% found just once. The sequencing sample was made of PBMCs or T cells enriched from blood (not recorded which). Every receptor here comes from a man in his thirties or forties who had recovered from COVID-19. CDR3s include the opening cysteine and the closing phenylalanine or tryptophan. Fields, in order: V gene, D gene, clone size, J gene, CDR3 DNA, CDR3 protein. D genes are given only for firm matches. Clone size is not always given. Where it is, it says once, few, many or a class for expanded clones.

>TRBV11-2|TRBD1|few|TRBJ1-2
TGTGCCAGCAGCCGGGACAGCCCTCGTGATGGCTACACCTTC
CASSRDSPRDGYTF
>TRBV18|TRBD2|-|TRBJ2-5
TGTGCCAGCTCAGGCGGGAGAGAGACCCAGTACTTC
CASSGGRETQYF
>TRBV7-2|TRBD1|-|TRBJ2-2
TGTGCCAGCAGCCCCGGACAGGGCCCAGGGGAGCTGTTTTTT
CASSPGQGPGELFF
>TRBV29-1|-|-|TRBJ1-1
TGCAGCGTTGGCGGGATCTCCTCGGAGGTTTTCTTT
CSVGGISSEVFF
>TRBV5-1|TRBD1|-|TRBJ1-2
TGCGCCAGCAGCCGACAGGGCTTTCAACGTGGCTACACCTTC
CASSRQGFQRGYTF
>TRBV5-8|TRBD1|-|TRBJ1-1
TGTGCCAGCAGCATTTGGCAGGGGGCGGTCACTGAAGCTTTCTTT
CASSIWQGAVTEAFF
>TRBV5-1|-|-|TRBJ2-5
TGCGCCAGCAGCTTGGTAGGGGCAGTGGAGACCCAGTACTTC
CASSLVGAVETQYF
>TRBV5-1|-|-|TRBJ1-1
TGCGCCAGCAGCTTGAATATCCTGAACACTGAAGCTTTCTTT
CASSLNILNTEAFF
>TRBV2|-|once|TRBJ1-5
TGTGCCTGCAATTGGGGCTCTCAGCCCCAGCATTTT
CACNWGSQPQHF
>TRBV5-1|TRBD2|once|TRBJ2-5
TGCGCCAGCAGCTTGGGTCTTAGCGGGGGGCCAGAGACCCAGTACTTC
CASSLGLSGGPETQYF
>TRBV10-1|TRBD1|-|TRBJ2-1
TGCGCCAGCCGTGAGGGGGGACAGGGGACTGAGCAGTTCTTC
CASREGGQGTEQFF
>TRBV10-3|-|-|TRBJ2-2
TGTGCCATCACCTCCACCGGGGAGCTGTTTTTT
CAITSTGELFF
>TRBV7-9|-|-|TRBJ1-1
TGTGCCAGCAGAAGAGCCTCAGCATCGACACCGAACACTGAAGCTTTCTTT
CASRRASASTPNTEAFF
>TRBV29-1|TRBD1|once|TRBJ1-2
TGCAGCGCCGGGGGGACAGGGAGTGGCTACACCTTC
CSAGGTGSGYTF
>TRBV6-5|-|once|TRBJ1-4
TGTGCCAGCAGCCGTACGGGGGGGCCTAATGAAAAACTGTTTTTT
CASSRTGGPNEKLFF
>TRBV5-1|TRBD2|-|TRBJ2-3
TGCGCCAGCAGCTCCACTAGCGGGAGGGTCCCAGATACGCAGTATTTT
CASSSTSGRVPDTQYF
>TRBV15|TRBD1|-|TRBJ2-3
TGTGCCACCAGCAGAAAACAGGGGCCAAACACAGATACGCAGTATTTT
CATSRKQGPNTDTQYF
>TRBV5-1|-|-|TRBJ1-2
TGCGCCAGCAGGCAATCGGGGTCGGTCGCCTATGGCTACACCTTC
CASRQSGSVAYGYTF
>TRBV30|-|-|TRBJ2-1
TGTGCCTGGAGTGTAGGAGGGCCCCGGGAGCAGTTCTTC
CAWSVGGPREQFF
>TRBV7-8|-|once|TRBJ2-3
TGTGCCAGCAGCTTACACGGAGCAAGCACAGATACGCAGTATTTT
CASSLHGASTDTQYF